This T cell receptor (beta chain) was found in a study of T-cell memory formation after mild COVID-19. TCRdb ran MiXCR on the 5' RACE reads and lists one entry per CDR3 protein. The data hold some 320,000 distinct CDR3 sequences, with roughly an eighth observed a single time. With 3 bases removed from V and 4 bases from J, the gap between germline ends came to 25 bases. The germline V gene encodes CDR1 DFQATT and CDR2 SNEGSKA (reference sequence). The CDR3 sequence is 18 residues long. As to this clonotype: Its target is unknown.

Study outcomes and limitations: Day 15 to 85 contractors were CD4/CD8 balanced; later expanders leaned CD4+.

The genes are TRBV20-1 and TRBJ1-5; unclear D gene. The clonotype originates from a man aged 18 to 29 who had mild COVID-19 (a few samples of this study predate the infection). Cell type and time point are not known. The sample was PBMCs or a T cell subset sorted from them (not recorded which). The CDR3 sequence is CSASSGGGIGLGNQPQHF. The CDR3 bases are TGCAGTGCTAGCTCGGGAGGAGGCATCGGGCTGGGGAATCAGCCCCAGCATTTT.